This T cell receptor (beta chain) derives from a study of CD8 T cells in ankylosing spondylitis. Study results and limitations: There was a TCR beta motif, made of several highly homologous variants, that appeared characteristic of ankylosing spondylitis blood.

Via MiXCR, TCRdb re-called the 5' RACE reads, giving one row per CDR3 protein. The table lists about 300,000 distinct CDR3 sequences, less than 25% of them singletons. Regarding this clonotype: What it binds is unknown.

V was pared by 3 bases and J by 4 bases, with 15 bases between. This CDR3 spans 16 amino acids. Germline V CDR1 and CDR2: SNHLY, FYNNEI. This chain connects TRBV2 to TRBJ2-2; the D is unclear. Sequencing was carried out using blood, either unsorted or a sorted T cell fraction (not recorded which). The receptor comes from a female donor with ankylosing spondylitis or in good health (not recorded which). The CDR3 bases are TGTGCCAGCAGTGATGCTCGACGATCTGGCACCGGGGAGCTGTTTTTT. As protein: CASSDARRSGTGELFF.